Following are 27 T cell receptor beta chains from one sample sequenced in a study of cytomegalovirus exposure and HLA in healthy donors. Assay used: immunoSEQ multiplex PCR; TCRdb lists only in-frame clones, some missing. The sample contains 250,000 to 400,000 clones, approximately 91% of which appear only once. Specimen: PBMCs. All receptors come from a man aged 30-40 years in good health and CMV-seronegative.

The chain recombines TRBV18 with TRBJ1-3, with D unclear. Per germline, CDR1 KGHSH and CDR2 LQKENI. Trimming removed 2 bases at V and 2 bases at J, with 7 bases between. CDR3 length: 14 residues. CDR3 coding DNA: TGTGCCAGCTCACCAGAGGGTACTGGAAACACCATATATTTT. Residues: CASSPEGTGNTIYF. The variable domain in full, completed from reference TRBV18 and TRBJ1-3, reads NAGVMQNPRHLVRRRGQEARLRCSPMKGHSHVYWYRQLPEEGLKFMVYLQKENIIDESGMPKERFSAEFPKEGPSILRIQQVVRGDSAAYFCASSPEGTGNTIYFGEGSWLTVV.

The chain recombines TRBV7-9 with TRBJ1-2; D is uncertain. V shed 2 bases and J shed 8 bases, with 12 bases lying between them. The CDR3 consists of 13 residues. The germline CDR1 and CDR2 sequences are SEHNR and FQNEAQ (reference sequence). CDR3 DNA sequence: TGTGCCAGCAGCTTACCCCAGAGCAGGGGCTACACCTTC. It codes for CASSLPQSRGYTF.

V usage is TRBV5-4 and J usage is TRBJ1-1; 7 nucleotides match TRBD1. In germline, CDR1 is SGHNT, CDR2 YYREEE (reference sequence). Trimming took 2 bases from V and 1 from J; bases not matched to a gene: 2. This CDR3 contains 14 residues. CDR3 sequence reads: CASSFDRENTEAFF. CDR3 in DNA: TGTGCCAGCAGCTTCGACAGGGAGAACACTGAAGCTTTCTTT.

J is TRBJ1-1 and V is TRBV7-2, with D uncertain. The CDR3 covers 16 residues. Per the germline V gene, CDR1 is SGHTA and CDR2 is FQGNSA. V shed 5 bases and J shed 3 bases, with 19 bases lying between them. The CDR3 loop is CASSLPWQVKDTEAFF. Here the CDR3 DNA reads TGTGCCAGCAGCCTCCCCTGGCAGGTGAAGGACACTGAAGCTTTCTTT.

This chain connects TRBV5-1 to TRBJ2-1; D possibly corresponds to TRBD1 (6 bases). The V end was cut by 6 bases, the J end by 10 bases, with 11 bases between. The CDR3 spans 11 residues. Germline V CDR1 and CDR2: SGHRS, YFSETQ. CDR3 DNA: TGCGCCAGCATTTGGGGGACAGAGCAGTTCTTC. The encoded protein is CASIWGTEQFF. The full variable domain, its missing parts supplied by reference TRBV5-1 and TRBJ2-1, is KAGVTQTPRYLIKTRGQQVTLSCSPISGHRSVSWYQQTPGQGLQFLFEYFSETQRNKGNFPGRFSGRQFSNSRSEMNVSTLELGDSALYLCASIWGTEQFFGPGTRLTVL.

Of note for this clone: This specimen includes other DNA sequences encoding the same CDR3. The chain employs TRBV18 and TRBJ2-1; TRBD1 is a possible D gene (6 bases). CDR3 size: 13 residues. Germline lookup yields CDR1 KGHSH and CDR2 LQKENI. Trimming stripped 6 bases from V and 4 bases from J, with 10 bases between. DNA of the CDR3: TGTGCCAGCTCTTTTGGACAGTACAATGAGCAGTTCTTC. It specifies CASSFGQYNEQFF. Full variable domain (outside the CDR3, taken from reference TRBV18 and TRBJ2-1): NAGVMQNPRHLVRRRGQEARLRCSPMKGHSHVYWYRQLPEEGLKFMVYLQKENIIDESGMPKERFSAEFPKEGPSILRIQQVVRGDSAAYFCASSFGQYNEQFFGPGTRLTVL.

Written as DNA, the CDR3 is TGTGCCAGCAGTCGGCGGGGCCAAGAGACCCAGTACTTC. Protein product: CASSRRGQETQYF. This chain uses TRBV25-1 with TRBJ2-5, with a tentative D call TRBD2 (6 bases). This CDR3 is built from 13 residues. V lost 5 bases and J 1 base, leaving 8 bases between the germline ends. Germline V lookup: CDR1 MGHDK, CDR2 SYGVNS.

The V gene is TRBV4-1, the J gene TRBJ2-3; TRBD2 matches 9 bases. The CDR3 has 15 amino acids. J lost 5 bases, V lost 1 base, and 4 bases had no gene match. CDR1 MGHRA and CDR2 YSYEKL come from the germline V gene. The CDR3 nucleotides read TGCGCCAGCAGCCAAGGAGCGGGGGGCCTAGATACGCAGTATTTT. This gives the protein CASSQGAGGLDTQYF.

This clone was seen only once. The J gene is TRBJ2-7, the V gene TRBV13; D possibly corresponds to TRBD1 (6 bases). The CDR3 is made up of 13 amino acids. Trimming removed 5 bases at V and 6 bases at J, with 14 bases between. From germline, CDR1 is PRHDT and CDR2 FYEKMQ (reference sequence). The CDR3 loop is CASSIQGRIEQYF. CDR3 sequence (DNA): TGTGCCAGCAGCATCCAGGGGCGGATCGAGCAGTACTTC.

J is TRBJ2-1 and V is TRBV6-6; tentative D call: TRBD2 (5 bases). Trimming stripped 6 bases from V and 1 base from J, with 7 bases between. CDR3 length: 13 amino acids. Germline V gene lookup returns CDR1 MNHNY and CDR2 SVGAGI (reference sequence). The CDR3 DNA reads as TGTGCCAGCAGGAGCGGTTCCTACAATGAGCAGTTCTTC. This sequence encodes CASRSGSYNEQFF.

The chain employs TRBV5-4 and TRBJ1-2; D unresolved. The CDR3 length is 15 residues. Looked up from germline, CDR1 is SGHNT and CDR2 is YYREEE (reference sequence). V lost 2 bases to trimming and J lost 4 bases, with 15 bases between them. The CDR3 is CASSFLLPPSYGYTF. In nucleotides, the CDR3 is TGTGCCAGCAGCTTTTTACTACCTCCTTCCTATGGCTACACCTTC.

The chain employs TRBV7-6 and TRBJ2-7; 7 bases align to TRBD1. CDR1 SGHVS and CDR2 FNYEAQ come from the germline V gene. This CDR3 has 13 residues. J was trimmed by 5 bases and V by 3 bases; bases with no gene match: 4. CDR3 sequence: CASSLNRGDEQYF. CDR3 nucleotides: TGTGCCAGCAGCTTGAACAGGGGCGACGAGCAGTACTTC. The whole variable domain, filled in from reference TRBV7-6 and TRBJ2-7, reads GAGVSQSPRYKVTKRGQDVALRCDPISGHVSLYWYRQALGQGPEFLTYFNYEAQQDKSGLPNDRFSAERPEGSISTLTIQRTEQRDSAMYRCASSLNRGDEQYFGPGTRLTVT.

The chain joins TRBV18 to TRBJ1-3, with 12 bases matching TRBD1. The CDR3 totals 16 residues. Germline V lookup: CDR1 KGHSH, CDR2 LQKENI. With 6 bases clipped from V and 2 bases from J, the junction kept 5 bases outside the gene matches. CDR3 coding DNA: TGTGCCAGCTCGCGGGGACAGGGGGCCGCTGGAAACACCATATATTTT. Residues: CASSRGQGAAGNTIYF.

The V and J genes are TRBV19 and TRBJ1-1; D is ambiguous. This CDR3 spans 15 amino acids. The germline CDR1 and CDR2 sequences are LNHDA and SQIVND (reference sequence). V lost 3 bases to trimming and J lost 8 bases, with 19 bases between them. CDR3 DNA sequence: TGTGCCAGTAGTATTGAGCTGACGGCTCGGGTGGAAGCTTTCTTT. It specifies CASSIELTARVEAFF.

This chain uses TRBV11-1 with TRBJ2-1; TRBD2 agrees at 7 bases. This CDR3 has 16 amino acids. J was trimmed by 7 bases and V by 5 bases; bases with no gene match: 14. CDR1 is SGHAT, CDR2 FQDESV, per germline (reference sequence). The CDR3 loop reads CASSPLREEAWNEQFF. CDR3 coding DNA: TGTGCCAGCAGCCCACTCCGGGAGGAGGCTTGGAATGAGCAGTTCTTC.

The chain carries TRBV5-1 and TRBJ1-2, with 7 bases that match TRBD1. J gave up 1 base and V 3 bases, and 15 bases lay outside the gene matches. The V gene's germline CDR1 is SGHRS and CDR2 YFSETQ. The CDR3 totals 18 residues. The CDR3 DNA sequence: TGCGCCAGCAGCTCCCCGTCGACAGGGACCTTCGGTAACTATGGCTACACCTTC. Its protein is CASSSPSTGTFGNYGYTF.

The chain couples TRBV18 to TRBJ2-7; D ambiguous. This CDR3 contains 12 residues. Germline CDR1 and CDR2: KGHSH and LQKENI. Trimming took off 3 bases at V and 0 bases at J, with 3 bases between the two ends. The CDR3 DNA reads as TGTGCCAGCTCACCCTTCTCCTACGAGCAGTACTTC. Amino acid sequence: CASSPFSYEQYF.

The chain carries TRBV11-3 and TRBJ2-3; possibly TRBD2 for D (5 bases). Germline V CDR1 and CDR2: SGHNT, YENEEA. The CDR3 is 14 amino acids. Trimming left V 1 base short and J 4 bases short, with 9 bases between. The CDR3 coding sequence is TGTGCCAGCAGCTTAGGGGGTAGCGCAGATACGCAGTATTTT. Amino acid sequence: CASSLGGSADTQYF.

V is TRBV7-8 and J is TRBJ2-7; D is unclear. CDR3 length: 14 amino acids. The germline CDR1 and CDR2 sequences are SGHVS and FQNEAQ. V was trimmed by 0 bases and J by 3 bases, leaving 9 bases between them. For the CDR3, the DNA is TGTGCCAGCAGCTTAGCGGGCAAAAGCTACGAGCAGTACTTC. Residues: CASSLAGKSYEQYF.

This clone has just one count. The chain couples TRBV2 to TRBJ2-3, with no clear D. The CDR3 runs 14 residues. Germline V gene data show CDR1 as SNHLY and CDR2 as FYNNEI. Trimming removed 3 bases from V and 2 bases from J, with 9 bases in between. CDR3 region: CASSDSSDTDTQYF. The DNA of the CDR3 is TGTGCCAGCAGTGATAGCAGCGACACAGATACGCAGTATTTT.

The rearrangement links TRBV5-8 to TRBJ1-5; the match to TRBD1 covers 7 bases. V shed 6 bases, J shed 3 bases, and the junction held 9 bases outside the gene matches. The CDR3 is made up of 15 amino acids. Germline CDR1 and CDR2: SGHTS and YDEGEE. The CDR3 DNA reads TGTGCCAGCACTACAGGGGCCAAAGACAATCAGCCCCAGCATTTT. It codes for CASTTGAKDNQPQHF.

The rearrangement uses TRBV4-3 and TRBJ2-4; TRBD2 matches at 7 bases. The CDR3 consists of 18 residues. V was clipped by 0 bases and J by 3 bases; unmatched bases: 11. Germline V gene lookup returns CDR1 LGHNA and CDR2 YSLEER. CDR3 loop: CASSQEVVGTNVKNIQYF. DNA for the CDR3: TGCGCCAGCAGCCAAGAAGTCGTCGGGACTAACGTCAAAAACATTCAGTACTTC.

V and J are TRBV19 and TRBJ1-6; no firm D call. Trimming removed 7 bases at V and 0 bases at J, with 7 bases between. Germline loops: CDR1 LNHDA, CDR2 SQIVND (reference sequence). The CDR3 runs 14 residues. The CDR3 coding sequence is TGTGCCAGTACCGGTGACTCCTATAATTCACCCCTCCACTTT. Translated, it gives CASTGDSYNSPLHF.

This sequence joins TRBV5-1 and TRBJ1-1; 9 positions agree with TRBD1. This CDR3 is 15 amino acids long. Germline assignment: CDR1 SGHRS and CDR2 YFSETQ. V lost 0 bases and J lost 4; bases outside the gene matches: 4. The CDR3 nucleotides read TGCGCCAGCAGCTTGGACAGGGGGCTCGGCACTGAAGCTTTCTTT. Translated: CASSLDRGLGTEAFF. The whole variable domain, remainder taken from reference TRBV5-1 and TRBJ1-1, is KAGVTQTPRYLIKTRGQQVTLSCSPISGHRSVSWYQQTPGQGLQFLFEYFSETQRNKGNFPGRFSGRQFSNSRSEMNVSTLELGDSALYLCASSLDRGLGTEAFFGQGTRLTVV.

V is TRBV10-3 and J is TRBJ1-2; TRBD1 agrees at 9 bases. The CDR3 length is 14 residues. The ends lost 5 bases at V and 3 bases at J; junction bases unmatched: 4. The germline gives CDR1 ENHRY, CDR2 SYGVKD. The CDR3 DNA reads TGTGCCATCAGTCGACAGGGGGGTGACTATGGCTACACCTTC. Its translation: CAISRQGGDYGYTF.

The rearrangement uses TRBV27 and TRBJ1-5; the D is unclear. This CDR3 has 15 residues. Germline V gene sequence: CDR1 MNHEY, CDR2 SMNVEV (reference sequence). The V end was cut by 2 bases, the J end by 2 bases, with 10 bases between. CDR3 DNA sequence: TGTGCCAGCAGTTTACAAGCCCTGGGCAATCAGCCCCAGCATTTT. This sequence encodes CASSLQALGNQPQHF.

J is TRBJ2-1 and V is TRBV27; D gene ambiguous. Germline V gene sequence: CDR1 MNHEY, CDR2 SMNVEV (reference sequence). The CDR3 is 16 amino acids. The V gene lost 4 bases and the J gene lost 1 base, with 14 bases spanning the gap. The CDR3 sequence: CASSSLFSISYNEQFF. As DNA, the CDR3 is TGTGCCAGCAGTTCCCTCTTCTCTATATCCTACAATGAGCAGTTCTTC.